This is a list of T cell receptor beta chains from one sample in a study of shared clonotypes between healthy human individuals. This table comes from immunoSEQ multiplex PCR, and its TCRdb copy is limited to in-frame clones, with some not included. This table has some 2,000,000 clones, 90% to 95% appearing once. Sequencing was carried out using naive CD4+ T cells sorted from blood. Every receptor here comes from a man aged 18-30 years in good health. Each CDR3 is given with its conserved first and last residue. A D gene is named only where the DNA matches it firmly. Size tells how often a clone was seen (once, few, many) or the class of an expanded clone, and some rows leave it out.

D gene,V gene,J gene,clone size,CDR3 protein,CDR3 DNA
-,TRBV5-1,TRBJ1-1,-,CASSLDPGERAEAFF,TGCGCCAGCAGCTTGGATCCAGGGGAGAGGGCTGAAGCTTTCTTT
-,TRBV7-4,TRBJ1-1,-,CASSFTLWGRNTEAFF,TGTGCCAGCAGCTTTACCTTGTGGGGGAGGAACACTGAAGCTTTCTTT
-,TRBV7-9,TRBJ1-6,-,CASSLSGSMGSPLHF,TGTGCCAGCAGCTTATCTGGGTCGATGGGTTCACCCCTCCACTTT
-,TRBV6-6,TRBJ1-5,-,CASSYRTGIGNQPQHF,TGTGCCAGCAGTTACCGTACCGGAATTGGCAATCAGCCCCAGCATTTT
-,TRBV4-1,TRBJ2-3,-,CASSQERVNTQYF,TGCGCCAGCAGCCAAGAACGGGTTAATACGCAGTATTTT
-,TRBV4-1,TRBJ2-5,-,CASSQDGAQGETQYF,TGCGCCAGCAGCCAAGATGGGGCACAGGGTGAGACCCAGTACTTC
TRBD2,TRBV18,TRBJ2-7,-,CASSARLAGEKYEQYF,TGTGCCAGCTCAGCCCGACTAGCGGGAGAGAAATACGAGCAGTACTTC
-,TRBV19,TRBJ1-6,-,CASKVGQVDSPLHF,TGTGCCAGTAAGGTCGGCCAGGTCGATTCACCCCTCCACTTT
-,TRBV5-4,TRBJ1-2,-,CATTLPRTIGYTF,TGTGCCACCACCCTCCCCAGGACCATTGGCTACACCTTC
TRBD1,TRBV5-1,TRBJ2-7,-,CASSLRTGWYEQYF,TGCGCCAGCAGCTTACGGACAGGGTGGTACGAGCAGTACTTC
-,TRBV7-9,TRBJ1-1,-,CASSLLGATEAFF,TGTGCCAGCAGCTTACTCGGGGCGACTGAAGCTTTCTTT
-,TRBV7-9,TRBJ1-1,-,CASSFLERPNTEAFF,TGTGCCAGCAGCTTCCTTGAGCGCCCGAACACTGAAGCTTTCTTT
TRBD1,TRBV19,TRBJ2-2,-,CASSISPGDRGQNTGELFF,TGTGCCAGTAGTATCTCTCCTGGGGACAGGGGTCAGAACACCGGGGAGCTGTTTTTT
-,TRBV28,TRBJ2-7,once,CASSSRARAYEQYF,TGTGCCAGCAGTTCACGGGCACGAGCCTACGAGCAGTACTTC
-,TRBV6-1,TRBJ2-3,-,CASSDRQLAVTDTQYF,TGTGCCAGCAGTGACAGACAGTTGGCTGTTACAGATACGCAGTATTTT
TRBD2,TRBV7-2,TRBJ2-1,-,CASSRLAGGLNEQFF,TGTGCCAGCAGTCGCCTAGCGGGAGGGCTCAATGAGCAGTTCTTC